This entry concerns a single TCR beta chain. The V gene lost 3 bases and the J gene lost 0 bases, with 6 bases spanning the gap. This CDR3 has 14 amino acids. CDR1 and CDR2 (germline): GTSNPN, SVGIG (reference sequence). How the authors handled the data: Nucleated cell number was recorded as an estimate derived from reference gene primer amplification. Sequencing was performed with immunoSEQ multiplex PCR; in TCRdb, only in-frame clones are kept and a portion is missing. V, J and clone size were drawn from that table, and D and trimming were deduced from the DNA. The sample includes over 55,000 clones, 65% to 90% seen only once; the top ten take roughly 25%. This record belongs to a study of blood T cell repertoires in COVID-19. Turning to the study itself: The samples span acute and convalescent COVID-19 from the United States, Italy and Spain. T cells, B-cell-depleted T cells, or PBMCs supplied cDNA or gDNA.

The chain links TRBV30 to TRBJ2-6; D call uncertain. The source material was peripheral blood. The receptor was derived from a man aged 50 to 60 with acute or convalescent COVID-19. Here the CDR3 DNA reads TGTGCCTGGAGCGCTAACTCTGGGGCCAACGTCCTGACTTTC. Protein sequence: CAWSANSGANVLTF.